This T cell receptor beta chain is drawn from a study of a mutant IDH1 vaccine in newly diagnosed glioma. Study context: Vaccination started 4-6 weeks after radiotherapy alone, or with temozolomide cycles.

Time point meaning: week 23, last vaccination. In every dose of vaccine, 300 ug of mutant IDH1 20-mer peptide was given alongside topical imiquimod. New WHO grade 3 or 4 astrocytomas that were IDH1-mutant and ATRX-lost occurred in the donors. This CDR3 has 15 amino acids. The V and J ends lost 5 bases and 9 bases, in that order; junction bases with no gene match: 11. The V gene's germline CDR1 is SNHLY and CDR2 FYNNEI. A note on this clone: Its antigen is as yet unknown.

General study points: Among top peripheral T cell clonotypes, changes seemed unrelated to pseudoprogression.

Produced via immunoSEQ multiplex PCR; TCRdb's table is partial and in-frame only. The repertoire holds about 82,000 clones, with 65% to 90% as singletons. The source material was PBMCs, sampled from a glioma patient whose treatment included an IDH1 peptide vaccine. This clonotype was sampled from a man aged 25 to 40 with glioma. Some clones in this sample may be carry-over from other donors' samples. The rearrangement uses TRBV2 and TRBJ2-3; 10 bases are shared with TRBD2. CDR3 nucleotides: TGTGCCAGCAGTATTCAGCGGGGGGGGACTTACACGCAGTATTTT. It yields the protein CASSIQRGGTYTQYF.